A single TCR beta chain is shown here with its context. These data belong to a study of blood T cell repertoires in COVID-19. Overall study context: Italy, Spain and the United States were the sources of the convalescent and acute COVID-19 samples. PBMCs, B-cell-depleted T cells, or T cells provided the cDNA or gDNA that made up the material.

This CDR3 comprises 18 residues. V was pared by 0 bases and J by 5 bases, with 11 bases of the junction left unmatched. Germline V lookup: CDR1 SGHTA, CDR2 FQGNSA. Original processing methods: Amplification from reference gene primers served as the basis for estimated nucleated cell counts. Some clones are missing from TCRdb's copy, which holds only in-frame ones; the method was immunoSEQ multiplex PCR. The DNA gave D and trimming, while V, J and clone size come from that table. The sample contains 130,000 to 150,000 clones, 80% to 90% of which appear only once. The chain carries TRBV7-2 and TRBJ2-4; 9 bases line up with TRBD1. The sample was peripheral blood. This TCR came from a woman in her forties or fifties with active or convalescent COVID-19. In DNA, the CDR3 is TGTGCCAGCAGCTTAGCTTCAAACAGGGGGCGATTTGAAAACATTCAGTACTTC. This codes for CASSLASNRGRFENIQYF.